Here is one T cell receptor beta chain with its context. This receptor's antigen is unknown. The sample holds no much larger clone one base away, and base qualities are not on file. The receptor library was made with PCR. Instrument used: Illumina HiSeq 4000. High-throughput sequencing was used to profile the TCR beta-chain CDR3 region of each patient. The authors' analysis ran thus. A classifier to discriminate distant-metastatic papillary thyroid cancer patients was built from CDR3 differences across clinicopathological groups. The Shannon index was used to measure repertoire diversity, and the Morisita-Horn index was used to measure how similar tumor and blood repertoires were. TCRdb applied fastp at Q25 and MiXCR to the public reads, then kept only in-frame beta chains. The V and J calls come from TCRdb's annotation, not from the publication. For this sample the table gives around 20,000 clones, of which 25% to 35% were detected only once. Clones ranked in the top ten supply 20% to 25% of the sample.

This record comes from a study of metastatic and nonmetastatic thyroid tumors (dated by TCRdb to 2018 to 2020). Background on the whole study: Repertoires were compared across peripheral blood and tumor or nodule tissue samples from malignant and benign thyroid patients. Paper-wide results and their limitations: TCR beta diversity was reported as significantly higher in malignant tumors than in benign nodules, in both blood and tumor samples.

Compared with germline, V lacks 0 bases and J lacks 4 bases; bases without a gene match: 7. The germline V gene (reference sequence) sets CDR1 to DFQATT and CDR2 to SNEGSKA. Its CDR3 holds 16 amino acids, cysteine through phenylalanine. Just the 48-base CDR3 DNA is kept, in frame starting at base 1. None of the patients had been given any treatment before thyroid surgery. The study retrospectively analysed patient clinical samples collected from the early 2010s to the late 2010s using T-cell receptor beta sequencing. The sample consisted of tumor tissue. The sequence came from a male donor with papillary thyroid cancer or a benign thyroid nodule (not recorded which). Some clones in this sample may be carry-over from other donors' samples. The chain was built from TRBV20-1 and TRBJ2-2; 8 junctional bases match TRBD2. CDR3 reads: CSARDTTSGLTGELFF. At the DNA level, the sequence is TGCAGTGCTAGAGATACAACTAGCGGACTCACCGGGGAGCTGTTTTTT.